This TCR beta chain stems from a study of T cell clonality in common variable immunodeficiency. Study-level results: TCRbeta clonality was increased in CVID versus healthy controls. Authors noted CVID clonality's cause needs subpopulation repertoire sequencing.

Assay used: immunoSEQ multiplex PCR; TCRdb lists only in-frame clones, some missing. Altogether about 81,000 clones were found in the sample, and no singletons occur. At least ten counts were recorded for this clone. Its antigen is currently unknown. The read ends 3 residues shy of where the CDR3 ends; the end is completed using the germline J gene. Caucasian heritage predominated among both patients and controls. Germline V lookup: CDR1 MDHEN, CDR2 SYDVKM. The CDR3 consists of 14 residues. The sequence was obtained from a person aged 18-69 years in good health. The chain combines TRBV28 with TRBJ2-4; TRBD2 aligns across 7 bases. Sequenced: peripheral blood mononuclear cells. The sequenced CDR3 bases are TGTGCCACGGTTGGAGGCGGCCGGGGAGGGATT. This translates into CATVGGGRGGI. In full, the CDR3 is CATVGGGRGGIQYF.